This T cell receptor (beta chain) was captured in a study of T cells after yellow fever vaccination. This clonotype came up a few times. The CDR3 loop spans 16 amino acids. With 4 bases removed from V and 2 bases from J, the gap between germline ends came to 17 bases. Germline V gene lookup returns CDR1 SNHLY and CDR2 FYNNEI. Via MiXCR, TCRdb re-called the 5' RACE reads, giving one row per CDR3 protein. Of about 430,000 distinct CDR3 sequences listed, about 19% are singletons. The sequence derives from a man younger than 35 who received the YFV17D yellow fever vaccine. This specimen consisted of PBMCs, obtained before the yellow fever booster vaccination. The rearrangement uses TRBV2 and TRBJ1-2; D uncertain. The CDR3 here is CASSGGLGITNYGYTF. The CDR3 region has the DNA TGTGCCAGCAGTGGAGGTTTAGGTATAACAAACTATGGCTACACCTTC. The full variable domain, in which reference TRBV2 and TRBJ1-2 provide the parts outside the CDR3, is EPEVTQTPSHQVTQMGQEVILRCVPISNHLYFYWYRQILGQKVEFLVSFYNNEISEKSEIFDDQFSVERPDGSNFTLKIRSTKLEDSAMYFCASSGGLGITNYGYTFGSGTRLTVV.